This T cell receptor beta chain was sequenced for a study of beta chain features in type 1 diabetes (dated by TCRdb to 2017 to 2018). At the level of the whole study: No differences in mean age, gender distribution, total cell number or subset yield were found between patients and healthy donors. A total of 107,917,701 sorted cells were examined across all samples, and the number of cells per subset was strongly correlated with RNA yield. In the study, recently diagnosed type 1 diabetes patients and matched healthy donors were compared on the TCRB repertoires of their sorted circulating CD4+ T cell subsets. Regulatory and stem cell-like memory subsets were isolated from only 8 patients and about eight healthy donors, whereas naive and central memory subsets came from all 28 donors. Overall study outcomes, separate from this receptor: Naive, central memory and regulatory TCRB repertoires appeared to be more alike among patients than among healthy donors. At VDJ recombination sites, patients with type 1 diabetes made fewer insertions and deleted more nucleotides, a pattern implying thymic rearrangement abnormalities. In all four CD4+ subsets, TCRB CDR3 length was moderately but significantly shorter in type 1 diabetes patients. Because cDNA was sequenced instead of genomic DNA, highly expressing activated cells could be over-represented, though the groups showed no difference in activation or CD3 levels. Shorter templates might have been favored by PCR, but patient and control samples were amplified and corrected together, so both groups would have been affected equally by any skew. Only small numbers of individuals were included in the HLA sub-analyses, which left unresolved whether HLA type had any influence on TCRB rearrangement.

The germline V gene specifies MDHEN as CDR1 and SYDVKM as CDR2. Spanning cysteine to phenylalanine, the CDR3 consists of 19 amino acids. Kept here is only the CDR3 DNA, which spans 57 bases and is read in frame from base 1. V and J are trimmed by 5 bases and 4 bases, and the gene matches miss 20 bases of the junction. As regards this clone: It has no known antigen specificity. It has no much larger one-base neighbor in the sample; base qualities were not kept.

Each donor gave one peripheral blood draw, averaging about 100 mL, which was collected into heparinised tubes. Using a panel that included CD45RO, CCR7, CD25, CD127, CD95 and CD27, naive, central memory, regulatory and stem cell-like memory CD4+ T cells were sorted on a BD FACSAria II. All sorted populations exceeded 95% purity. PBMCs were isolated right away by Lymphoprep density gradient centrifugation and were stained directly, without culture. Samples were stained and sorted in pairs, with one healthy donor and one patient per experiment, so that batch effects were minimized. The entire isolated RNA was reverse transcribed using the High Capacity cDNA Reverse Transcription Kit, and thus expressed TCRB transcripts were sequenced. Deep immunoSEQ sequencing was applied to naive, central memory and regulatory T cell samples, giving an average of around 3.8 million total reads per sample. After sorted cells were lysed in RLT buffer, RNA was extracted with DNase-treated RNeasy Micro or Mini kits, with the choice depending on cell number. To prevent cross-contamination, every cell subset was processed on its own, while patient and healthy donor samples were processed together. The immunoSEQ multiplex PCR was used to amplify TCRB sequences from cDNA, generating 87-bp fragments that spanned the CDR3 region. Sequencing of the amplicons was performed on the Illumina HiSeq platform. The paper's data handling went like this. Synthetic template baselines were used to correct PCR bias computationally, reads within Hamming distance 2 were collapsed together, and singletons that could not be merged were discarded. Reads were aligned against IMGT so that V, D and J genes, CDR3 length and insertions or deletions at six rearrangement sites could be assigned. Clonotype counts were normalized to sorted cell number within each subset before computing true diversity and Gini coefficients with the tcR R package. The overlap coefficient, calculated on TCRB nucleotide sequences, was used to quantify repertoire sharing. As a proxy for the pre-selection repertoire, out-of-frame TCRB sequences from naive cells were analyzed. The source is immuneACCESS, and TCRdb retained only in-frame sequences with V and J called. Part of the clones is not carried over; for the studies checked, unresolved V genes explain less than half of this, and the remainder is unexplained. From that table come the V and J calls and clone size; the DNA was used to work out D and trimming. The sample table lists 250,000 to 350,000 clones, roughly 9.6% of them with a count of one. The top ten hold approximately 0.016% of the sample.

Sequencing used naive CD4+ T cells from blood. The cell subset or site label for this specimen denotes: true naive CD4+ T cells. The TCR comes from a woman in her twenties or thirties in good health. The rearrangement combines TRBV28 with TRBJ2-7; a stretch of 10 junction bases matches TRBD1. This receptor carries the CDR3 CASSREGTGASSSGYEQYF. The nucleotide sequence is TGTGCCAGCAGTCGCGAAGGGACAGGGGCCTCAAGTTCGGGGTACGAGCAGTACTTC.